A single sample is the source of the 2 T cell receptor beta chains below, sequenced in a study of shared clonotypes between healthy human individuals. Naive CD8 cells lacked CD45RO, underwent positive selection for CCR7 and left out terminally differentiated effector memory CD45RA+ cells. The data were produced by immunoSEQ multiplex PCR, yet TCRdb's version contains in-frame clones alone and is incomplete. The table has 2 million to 2.5 million clones, 90% to 95% seen once; the top ten hold 1.5% to 2%. Input material: naive CD8+ T cells from PBMCs. The receptors here all came from a man aged 18-30 years in good health. Some clones in this sample may be carry-over from other donors' samples.

This chain's CDR3 is CAISDPDRVQYV. CDR3 coding DNA: TGTGCCATCAGTGACCCCGACCGGGTTCAATATGTC. The chain combines TRBV10-3 with TRBJ2-7; D not certain. The germline V gene has CDR1 ENHRY and CDR2 SYGVKD. CDR3 length: 12 residues.

With regard to this clone: Other DNA sequences in this sample translate to the same CDR3. The genes are TRBV9 and TRBJ2-7, with D possibly matching TRBD1 (5 bases). V was cut by 0 bases and J by 0 bases, with 10 bases left in between. Germline V gives CDR1 SGDLS, CDR2 YYNGEE. The CDR3 loop spans 15 amino acids. The CDR3 bases are TGTGCCAGCAGCGTAGGGGGCACGAGCTCCTACGAGCAGTACTTC. Amino acid sequence: CASSVGGTSSYEQYF.